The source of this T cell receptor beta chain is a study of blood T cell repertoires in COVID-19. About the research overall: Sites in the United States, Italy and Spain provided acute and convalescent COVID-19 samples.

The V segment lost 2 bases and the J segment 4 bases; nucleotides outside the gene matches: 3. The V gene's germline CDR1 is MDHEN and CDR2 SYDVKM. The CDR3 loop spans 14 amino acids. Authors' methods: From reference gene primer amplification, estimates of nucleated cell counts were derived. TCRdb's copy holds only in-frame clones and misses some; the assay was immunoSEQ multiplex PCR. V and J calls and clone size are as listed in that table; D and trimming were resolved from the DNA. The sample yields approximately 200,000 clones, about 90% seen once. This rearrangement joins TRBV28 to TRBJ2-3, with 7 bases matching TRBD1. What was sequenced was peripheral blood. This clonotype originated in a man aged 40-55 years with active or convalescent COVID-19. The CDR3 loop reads CASSLRQGADTQYF. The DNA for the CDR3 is TGTGCCAGCAGTTTAAGGCAGGGGGCAGATACGCAGTATTTT.